The source of this TCR beta chain is a study of blood T cell repertoires in COVID-19. Study information: COVID-19 samples, acute and convalescent, were from the United States, Italy and Spain.

Sequencing used immunoSEQ multiplex PCR; TCRdb keeps in-frame clones, though not all of them. The sample includes about 140,000 clones, about 84% of them seen just once. Sample: peripheral blood. This TCR came from a woman of 80 years or more in a cohort sampled during active or convalescent COVID-19.

The CDR3 region is CASSLGVLNTGELFF. DNA for the CDR3: TGCGCCAGCAGCTTGGGCGTACTGAACACCGGGGAGCTGTTTTTT. The chain has TRBV5-1 and TRBJ2-2; no firm D call. The CDR3 loop spans 15 amino acids. V was trimmed by 0 bases and J by 1 base, leaving 7 bases between them. The germline CDR1 and CDR2 sequences are SGHRS and YFSETQ.